These T cell receptor beta chains were read from a single sample in a study of blood T cells in healthy people across ages. TCRdb reanalysed the 5' RACE reads using MiXCR and keeps one entry per CDR3 protein. The repertoire holds some 850,000 distinct CDR3 sequences, roughly 26% seen once, with 3% in the top ten. A further study also used this sample, focusing on T cells of mothers and their children.

What was sequenced was blood. These receptors were taken from a boy aged 5-17 years in good health. Both conserved end residues are part of each CDR3. A D gene is named only where the DNA matches it firmly. Clone size is given for some rows only: seen once, a few or many times, or a class if the clone is expanded.

v_call	j_call	d_call	clone_size	cdr3_nt	cdr3_aa
TRBV20-1	TRBJ2-2	.	.	TGCAGTGCTTCCGGGACCACGAACACCGGGGAGCTGTTTTTT	CSASGTTNTGELFF
TRBV29-1	TRBJ2-1	TRBD2	.	TGCAGCGTTGTTTTGTGGACTAGCGGTTTGCAGTTCTTC	CSVVLWTSGLQFF
TRBV11-2	TRBJ2-3	.	.	TGTGCCAGCAGCGGGACCTCTCCGGTTGATACGCAGTATTTT	CASSGTSPVDTQYF
TRBV2	TRBJ1-1	TRBD1	.	TGTGCCAGCAAAACCGACAGGGCTAACACTGAAGCTTTCTTT	CASKTDRANTEAFF
TRBV28	TRBJ1-2	.	.	TGTGCCAGCAGTTTCAGGGATGATGGCTACACCTTC	CASSFRDDGYTF
TRBV20-1	TRBJ2-5	TRBD2	few	TGCAGTGCTAGGCCACCGGGACTAGCTCTAGAGACCCAGTACTTC	CSARPPGLALETQYF
TRBV9	TRBJ2-5	.	few	TGTGCCAGCAGCGCCGAAGAGATACCCCAAGAGACCCAGTACTTC	CASSAEEIPQETQYF
TRBV12-3/TRBV12-4	TRBJ1-1	.	few	TGTGCCAGCAGTTTACGGAATGAAGCTTTCTTT	CASSLRNEAFF
TRBV9	TRBJ2-5	TRBD2	.	TGTGCCAGCAGCGTAGTTCTAGCGGGCCAAGAGACCCAGTACTTC	CASSVVLAGQETQYF
TRBV7-2	TRBJ2-5	.	few	TGTGCCAGCAGCCCCAGGACTATTCAAGAGACCCAGTACTTC	CASSPRTIQETQYF
TRBV29-1	TRBJ2-1	.	.	TGCAGCGTTATGGCGGGCCCTGAGCAGTTCTTC	CSVMAGPEQFF
TRBV20-1	TRBJ1-3	.	.	TGCAGTGCTAGAGATCGGAACTCTGGAAACACCATATATTTT	CSARDRNSGNTIYF
TRBV20-1	TRBJ1-2	.	.	TGCAGTGCTAGCCGACCTGACAACTATGGCTACACCTTC	CSASRPDNYGYTF
TRBV3-1	TRBJ2-1	TRBD2	few	TGTGCCAGCAGCCAAGATCTCGTACGGCGGGGGGGCCCCTACAATGAGCAGTTCTTC	CASSQDLVRRGGPYNEQFF
TRBV4-1	TRBJ2-4	.	.	TGCGCCAGCAGCCAAGATAGGGCAGGGATAGCCAAAAACATTCAGTACTTC	CASSQDRAGIAKNIQYF
TRBV12-3/TRBV12-4	TRBJ1-1	.	few	TGTGCCAGCAGTTGGGCGGGGAACACTGAAGCTTTCTTT	CASSWAGNTEAFF
TRBV6-1	TRBJ2-1	.	.	TGTGCCAGCAGTGAAGTAGGGCTAGCCGAGCAGTTCTTC	CASSEVGLAEQFF
TRBV28	TRBJ1-2	.	.	TGTGCCAGCATTTCCCCTGAGGAAGGCTACACCTTC	CASISPEEGYTF
TRBV12-3/TRBV12-4	TRBJ2-6	.	few	TGTGCCAGTCAGGGGTTCCCCCCCTCTGGGGCCAACGTCCTGACTTTC	CASQGFPPSGANVLTF
TRBV5-6	TRBJ1-2	.	once	TGTGCCAGCAGCTTGGGGCAGCAACGGGACTATGGCTACACCTTC	CASSLGQQRDYGYTF
TRBV19	TRBJ1-4	.	few	TGTGCCAGTAGTTCCCGGGTACAGGGTGAAAAACTGTTTTTT	CASSSRVQGEKLFF
TRBV6-5	TRBJ2-1	TRBD2	few	TGTGCCAGCAGTTACGGGACTAGCGTGTGCAATGAGCAGTTCTTC	CASSYGTSVCNEQFF
TRBV3-1	TRBJ2-1	.	.	TGTGCCAGCAGCCCCTCCCGGGACTTATTGGCGCAGTTCTTC	CASSPSRDLLAQFF
TRBV7-9	TRBJ1-2	.	.	TGTGCCAGCAGCTTGGGCGAAGCTAGAGGCTACACCTTC	CASSLGEARGYTF
TRBV5-1	TRBJ1-1	.	few	TGCGCCAGCAGCTTGGCCGGGTCGGACACTGAAGCTTTCTTT	CASSLAGSDTEAFF
TRBV2	TRBJ1-3	.	few	TGTGCCAGCAAGATCTCTGGAAACACCATATATTTT	CASKISGNTIYF
TRBV7-2	TRBJ2-7	.	few	TGTGCCAGCAGCTTAGGCGTCCCGGGGCAGAACTACGAGCAGTACTTC	CASSLGVPGQNYEQYF
TRBV20-1	TRBJ2-3	.	.	TGCAGTGCCGATCCGGGACTCGGCACAGATACGCAGTATTTT	CSADPGLGTDTQYF
TRBV24-1	TRBJ2-3	.	.	TGTGCCACCAGTGCAAAACGTGCGGGTCTAATGACAGATACGCAGTATTTT	CATSAKRAGLMTDTQYF
TRBV11-1	TRBJ2-5	.	few	TGTGCCAGCAGCTTAGCGTTGGCCAGGGGACAAGAGACCCAGTACTTC	CASSLALARGQETQYF
TRBV29-1	TRBJ1-4	.	few	TGCAGCGTGGCACCATTTGCGGGTGATAGGAATGAAAAACTGTTTTTT	CSVAPFAGDRNEKLFF
TRBV14	TRBJ1-4	TRBD1	.	TGTGCCAGCAGCCAAGGCAGGGGGCCCGCAACTAATGAAAAACTGTTTTTT	CASSQGRGPATNEKLFF
TRBV7-2	TRBJ1-1	TRBD1	.	TGTGCCAGCAGCTTAGTTTTACAGGGGCGAGGAGCTTTCTTT	CASSLVLQGRGAFF
TRBV20-1	TRBJ2-3	.	.	TGCAGTGCTAGAGATAGACTAAACACAGATACGCAGTATTTT	CSARDRLNTDTQYF
TRBV2	TRBJ1-4	TRBD1	few	TGTGCCAGCATCCGGGACAGTAATGAAAAACTGTTTTTT	CASIRDSNEKLFF
TRBV2	TRBJ1-4	.	.	TGTGCCAGCAAGGGAAAGCAACATGAAAAACTGTTTTTT	CASKGKQHEKLFF
TRBV20-1	TRBJ2-7	TRBD2	.	TGCAGTGCTGGTCGGGGGGTTGCCTACGAGCAGTACTTC	CSAGRGVAYEQYF
TRBV12-3/TRBV12-4	TRBJ2-7	TRBD1	.	TGTGCCAGCAGTTACCTCAGGGGGCCTTACGAGCAGTACTTC	CASSYLRGPYEQYF
TRBV7-9	TRBJ1-1	TRBD1	.	TGTGCCAGCAGCTTCCCTACAGGGGCTCAGAACACTGAAGCTTTCTTT	CASSFPTGAQNTEAFF
TRBV3-1	TRBJ2-1	.	.	TGTGCCAGCAGCCAAGTGAGGGGGGTGCGGTCCTACAATGAGCAGTTCTTC	CASSQVRGVRSYNEQFF
TRBV29-1	TRBJ2-1	TRBD2	few	TGCAGCGTCTCCACGGGGGGGTCCTACAATGAGCAGTTCTTC	CSVSTGGSYNEQFF
TRBV20-1	TRBJ1-1	.	few	TGCAGTGCTATTCCAGGGGTTGGGACTGAAGCTTTCTTT	CSAIPGVGTEAFF
TRBV14	TRBJ1-2	.	few	TGTGCCAGCAGCCACAACAGGGCCTATGGCTACACCTTC	CASSHNRAYGYTF
TRBV15	TRBJ2-1	TRBD1	.	TGTGCCACCAGCAGAGTGACAGGGGGCTTAAATGAGCAGTTCTTC	CATSRVTGGLNEQFF
TRBV18	TRBJ2-7	.	few	TGTGCCAGCTCACCGCAGGGAAGGGCGGCCTACGAGCAGTACTTC	CASSPQGRAAYEQYF
TRBV5-1	TRBJ2-5	.	few	TGCGCCAGCAGCTCACGACGGAGGGTGAATGATTATGGGACCCAGTACTTC	CASSSRRRVNDYGTQYF
TRBV9	TRBJ2-1	.	.	TGTGCCAGCAGCGTAGCTGAGGGGTATGAGCAGTTCTTC	CASSVAEGYEQFF
TRBV20-1	TRBJ1-4	TRBD1	few	TGCAGTGCGACAGGGCCCTGGAATGAAAAACTGTTTTTT	CSATGPWNEKLFF
TRBV5-8	TRBJ1-1	.	.	TGTGCCAGCAGCTCGGGACGGCCGAACACTGAAGCTTTCTTT	CASSSGRPNTEAFF